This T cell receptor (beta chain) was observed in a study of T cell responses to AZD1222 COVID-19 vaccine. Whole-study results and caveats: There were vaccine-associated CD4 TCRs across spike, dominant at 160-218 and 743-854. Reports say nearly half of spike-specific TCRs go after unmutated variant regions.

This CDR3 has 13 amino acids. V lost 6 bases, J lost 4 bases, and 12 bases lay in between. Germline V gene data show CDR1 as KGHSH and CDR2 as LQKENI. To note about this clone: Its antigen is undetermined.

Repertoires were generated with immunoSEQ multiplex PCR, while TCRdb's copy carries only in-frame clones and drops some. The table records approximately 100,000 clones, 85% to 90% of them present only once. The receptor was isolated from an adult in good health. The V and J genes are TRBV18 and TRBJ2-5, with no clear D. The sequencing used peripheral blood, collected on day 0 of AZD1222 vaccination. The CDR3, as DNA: TGTGCCAGCTCCCCTCTAACGGGAGAGACCCAGTACTTC. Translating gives CASSPLTGETQYF.